These 3 T cell receptor beta chains were sequenced from one sample in a study of T cell responses to AZD1222 COVID-19 vaccine. Generated by immunoSEQ multiplex PCR, the TCRdb table keeps only in-frame clones and is missing some. The data show under 50,000 clones, around nine tenths seen once. Sequenced here: peripheral blood, sampled 28 days after the second AZD1222 dose. The receptors stem from an adult who received the AZD1222 COVID-19 vaccine.

The chain joins TRBV28 to TRBJ1-5; D is perhaps TRBD1 (5 bases). The V and J ends lost 2 bases and 0 bases respectively, with 14 bases between them. The CDR3 sequence is 17 residues long. CDR1 and CDR2 (germline): MDHEN, SYDVKM. CDR3 residues: CASSLDTGVNSNQPQHF. The CDR3 DNA follows: TGTGCCAGCAGTTTAGACACAGGAGTCAATAGCAATCAGCCCCAGCATTTT.

The chain combines TRBV7-8 with TRBJ2-3; D not certain. V was trimmed by 7 bases and J by 3 bases, leaving 17 bases between them. CDR3 length equals 15 residues. Germline V gives CDR1 SGHVS, CDR2 FQNEAQ. CDR3 nucleotide sequence: TGTGCCAGCACTCCCCCAGAGCGCCGGACAGATACGCAGTATTTT. It translates to CASTPPERRTDTQYF.

The J gene is TRBJ1-3, the V gene TRBV6-1; D gene unclear. Germline lookup yields CDR1 MNHNS and CDR2 SASEGT. The CDR3 sequence is 14 residues long. V was pared by 3 bases and J by 0 bases, with 6 bases between. CDR3 protein: CASSEGYSGNTIYF. The CDR3 DNA sequence: TGTGCCAGCAGTGAGGGATACTCTGGAAACACCATATATTTT.